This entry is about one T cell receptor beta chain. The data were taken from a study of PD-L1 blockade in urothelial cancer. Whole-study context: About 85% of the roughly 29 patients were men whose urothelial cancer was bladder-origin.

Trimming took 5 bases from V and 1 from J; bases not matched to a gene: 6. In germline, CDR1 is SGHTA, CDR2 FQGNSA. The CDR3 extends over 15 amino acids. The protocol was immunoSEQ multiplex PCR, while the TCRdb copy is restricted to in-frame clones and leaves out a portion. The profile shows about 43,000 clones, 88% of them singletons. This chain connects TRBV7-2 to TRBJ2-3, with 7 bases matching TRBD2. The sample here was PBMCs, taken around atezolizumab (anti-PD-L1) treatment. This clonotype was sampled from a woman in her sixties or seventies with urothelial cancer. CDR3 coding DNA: TGTGCCAGCAGCCAGCCTAGCGGTGGCACAGATACGCAGTATTTT. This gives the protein CASSQPSGGTDTQYF.